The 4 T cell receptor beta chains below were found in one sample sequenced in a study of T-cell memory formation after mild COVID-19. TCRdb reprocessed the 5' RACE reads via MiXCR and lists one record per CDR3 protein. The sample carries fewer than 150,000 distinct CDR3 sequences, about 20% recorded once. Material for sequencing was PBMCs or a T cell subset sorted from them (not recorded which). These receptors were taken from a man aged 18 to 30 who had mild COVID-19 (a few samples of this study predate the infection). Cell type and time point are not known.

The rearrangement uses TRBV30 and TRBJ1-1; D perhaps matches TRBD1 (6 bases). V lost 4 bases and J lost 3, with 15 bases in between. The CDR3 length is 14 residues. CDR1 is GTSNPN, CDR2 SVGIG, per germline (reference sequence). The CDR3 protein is CAWTGSRGDTEAFF. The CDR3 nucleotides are TGTGCCTGGACGGGCAGTAGGGGGGACACTGAAGCTTTCTTT.

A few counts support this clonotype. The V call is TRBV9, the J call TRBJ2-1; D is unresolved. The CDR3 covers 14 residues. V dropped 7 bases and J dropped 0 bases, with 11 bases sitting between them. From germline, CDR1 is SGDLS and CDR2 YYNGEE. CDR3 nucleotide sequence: TGTGCCAGCGGCCAACAGAGCTCCTACAATGAGCAGTTCTTC. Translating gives CASGQQSSYNEQFF.

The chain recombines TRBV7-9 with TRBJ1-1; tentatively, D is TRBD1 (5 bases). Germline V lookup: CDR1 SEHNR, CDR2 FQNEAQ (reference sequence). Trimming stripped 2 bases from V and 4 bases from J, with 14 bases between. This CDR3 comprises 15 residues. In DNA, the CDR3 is TGTGCCAGCAGCTTAATAGCCTCCGGGGCCACTGAAGCTTTCTTT. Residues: CASSLIASGATEAFF.

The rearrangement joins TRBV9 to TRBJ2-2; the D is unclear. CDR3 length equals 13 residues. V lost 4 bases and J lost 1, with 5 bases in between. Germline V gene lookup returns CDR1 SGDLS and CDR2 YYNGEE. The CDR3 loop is CASSPLNTGELFF. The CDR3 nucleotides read TGTGCCAGCAGCCCCCTGAACACCGGGGAGCTGTTTTTT.